The 16 T cell receptor beta chains listed next were all sequenced from one sample in a study of CD8 T cells in Susac syndrome. Random hexamers were used to reverse transcribe an amount of roughly 0.45 to 1 ug RNA. TCRdb used MiXCR to reprocess the immunoSEQ multiplex PCR reads, holding one entry per CDR3 protein. Of about 200,000 distinct CDR3 sequences detected, nearly 95% appear once; the ten largest clones hold roughly 0.088%. Sequenced input: CD4+ T cells from PBMCs. Receptor source: a human donor with multiple sclerosis.

The chain carries TRBV4-1 and TRBJ2-7; D may be TRBD1 (6 bases). Germline-derived CDR1 and CDR2 are MGHRA and YSYEKL. The CDR3 runs to 17 residues. Trimming took 2 bases from V and 3 from J, leaving 20 bases between them. The CDR3 spells CASSQNDGTRSFYEQYF. CDR3 DNA: TGCGCCAGCAGCCAAAACGACGGGACAAGGTCTTTCTACGAGCAGTACTTC.

This chain links TRBV24-1 with TRBJ1-2; TRBD1 matches at 9 bases. Germline CDR1 is KGHDR and CDR2 is SFDVKD. There are 15 residues in the CDR3. J was trimmed by 6 bases and V by 4 bases; bases with no gene match: 8. The CDR3 DNA reads TGTGCCACCAGTGACTCGGGACAGGGACGAGATGGCTACACCTTC. It encodes CATSDSGQGRDGYTF.

This clonotype is a singleton in its sample. The genes are TRBV5-1 and TRBJ2-7; 8 bases are a match to TRBD2. J gave up 5 bases and V 1 base, and 2 bases lay outside the gene matches. The CDR3 contains 13 residues. Looked up from germline, CDR1 is SGHRS and CDR2 is YFSETQ. Here the CDR3 DNA reads TGCGCCAGCAGCTTGAGCGGGAGCGACGAGCAGTACTTC. As protein: CASSLSGSDEQYF.

This clonotype was recorded once. The chain uses TRBV7-9 and TRBJ2-7, with D perhaps matching TRBD1 or TRBD2 (6 bases each). Germline V gene data show CDR1 as SEHNR and CDR2 as FQNEAQ (reference sequence). V lost 5 bases, J lost 6 bases, and 14 bases lay in between. This CDR3 has 13 residues. CDR3 sequence (DNA): TGTGCCAGCAGCCCACAGGGTAGCGGCGAGCAGTACTTC. It yields the protein CASSPQGSGEQYF. Together with reference TRBV7-9 and TRBJ2-7, the CDR3 gives the full variable domain: DTGVSQNPRHKITKRGQNVTFRCDPISEHNRLYWYRQTLGQGPEFLTYFQNEAQLEKSRLLSDRFSAERPKGSFSTLEIQRTEQGDSAMYLCASSPQGSGEQYFGPGTRLTVT.

The genes are TRBV6-5 and TRBJ1-1, with TRBD1 matching 8 bases. V lost 5 bases to trimming and J lost 3 bases; unmatched junction nucleotides: 8. CDR1 is MNHEY, CDR2 SVGAGI, per germline. The CDR3 has 15 amino acids. In DNA form, the CDR3 reads TGTGCCAGCAGTCTTTCCCGACAGGGGTACACTGAAGCTTTCTTT. Translated, it gives CASSLSRQGYTEAFF.

The CDR3 loop is CASSPQGGKQYF. DNA for the CDR3: TGTGCCAGCAGTCCCCAGGGGGGTAAGCAGTACTTC. The V and J genes are TRBV12-3 or TRBV12-4 and TRBJ2-7; D is possibly TRBD1 (7 bases). This CDR3 is 12 amino acids long. V was trimmed by 5 bases and J by 8 bases, leaving 13 bases between them.

This chain connects TRBV29-1 to TRBJ1-2, with TRBD1 matching over 7 bases. The V segment lost 5 bases and the J segment 4 bases; nucleotides outside the gene matches: 7. Germline values: CDR1 SQVTM, CDR2 ANQGSEA. The CDR3 covers 13 residues. The CDR3 protein is CSVSGQEAYGYTF. The CDR3 nucleotides are TGCAGCGTTTCCGGACAGGAGGCCTATGGCTACACCTTC.

This chain uses TRBV12-3 or TRBV12-4 with TRBJ2-7, with D perhaps given as TRBD1 or TRBD2 (5 bases each). CDR3 length: 13 amino acids. V lost 7 bases and J lost 2, with 12 bases in between. The DNA for the CDR3 is TGTGCCAGCACTACTTGGGGGACCTACGAGCAGTACTTC. Protein sequence: CASTTWGTYEQYF.

This chain joins TRBV20-1 and TRBJ2-3; D is possibly TRBD1 or TRBD2 (5 bases each). The CDR3 loop spans 14 amino acids. The germline V gene encodes CDR1 DFQATT and CDR2 SNEGSKA (reference sequence). V lost 5 bases and J lost 3, with 15 bases in between. CDR3 in DNA: TGCAGTGCTGAGCCGGGGACCCAGACAGATACGCAGTATTTT. This sequence encodes CSAEPGTQTDTQYF.

The gene calls are TRBV5-1 and TRBJ1-2; 8 positions agree with TRBD1. The germline CDR1 and CDR2 sequences are SGHRS and YFSETQ. The CDR3 consists of 13 residues. V shed 0 bases, J shed 6 bases, and the junction held 1 base outside the gene matches. CDR3 amino acids: CASSLEQGDGYTF. As DNA, the CDR3 is TGCGCCAGCAGCTTGGAACAGGGGGATGGCTACACCTTC.

This clonotype was counted a single time. V is TRBV3-1 and J is TRBJ2-5; D is possibly TRBD2 (7 bases). Trimming removed 7 bases from V and 7 bases from J, with 19 bases in between. Germline values: CDR1 LGHDT, CDR2 YNNKEL (reference sequence). This CDR3 region has 14 residues. The CDR3 loop reads CASTPSEGGRTQYF. CDR3 nucleotides: TGTGCCAGCACCCCGAGTGAGGGGGGGAGGACCCAGTACTTC.

This sequence joins TRBV29-1 and TRBJ2-1; perhaps TRBD2 as D (5 bases). CDR1 and CDR2 from the germline V gene are SQVTM and ANQGSEA. V was shortened by 7 bases and J by 4 bases, with 11 bases between the two germline ends. The CDR3 has 12 residues. The CDR3 region is CSGSGFYNEQFF. DNA of the CDR3: TGCAGCGGGAGCGGATTTTACAATGAGCAGTTCTTC.

The V and J genes are TRBV28 and TRBJ1-2, with 11 bases identical to TRBD1. Per the germline V gene, CDR1 is MDHEN and CDR2 is SYDVKM. V gave up 6 bases and J gave up 8 bases; unmatched junction bases: 14. The CDR3 is made up of 16 amino acids. The CDR3 loop reads CASRSKPGQGARGYTF. CDR3 bases: TGTGCCAGCAGAAGCAAACCCGGACAGGGGGCCAGGGGCTACACCTTC.

The chain recombines TRBV2 with TRBJ2-7; 9 positions agree with TRBD2. Per the germline V gene, CDR1 is SNHLY and CDR2 is FYNNEI. After removal of 8 bases from V and 6 bases from J, the junction contained 5 bases not matched to a gene. The CDR3 has 12 amino acids. The CDR3 region has the DNA TGTGCCAGCGGGGGACTAGCTGGCGAGCAGTACTTC. This codes for CASGGLAGEQYF.

This clonotype was seen a single time. The chain carries TRBV6-5 and TRBJ2-7, with TRBD2 identical over 8 bases. The V gene's germline CDR1 is MNHEY and CDR2 SVGAGI. This CDR3 is 15 amino acids long. V shed 6 bases, J shed 2 bases, and the junction held 9 bases outside the gene matches. The CDR3 DNA reads as TGTGCCAGCAGGCTGATAAGCGGGGGAACCTACGAGCAGTACTTC. As protein: CASRLISGGTYEQYF.

The chain is built from TRBV3-1 and TRBJ1-4, with D tentatively TRBD1 (6 bases). The CDR3 runs to 14 residues. V was pared by 4 bases and J by 5 bases, with 11 bases between. The V gene's germline CDR1 is LGHDT and CDR2 YNNKEL (reference sequence). The CDR3 sequence is CASSRRGGNEKLFF. CDR3 bases: TGTGCCAGCAGCCGAAGGGGGGGAAATGAAAAACTGTTTTTT.